What follows is one TCR beta chain and its context. The data were obtained in a study of blood T cell repertoires in COVID-19. Study background: Material from acute and convalescent COVID-19 was sourced from the United States, Italy and Spain. Nucleic acid was either cDNA or gDNA, and it came from T cells, B-cell-depleted T cells, or PBMCs.

The CDR3 has 17 residues. Germline-derived CDR1 and CDR2 are MDHEN and SYDVKM. Trimming shortened V by 2 bases and J by 0 bases, and 14 bases separated the two germline ends. Original data processing: Nucleated cell number was recorded as an estimate derived from reference gene primer amplification. Repertoires were generated with immunoSEQ multiplex PCR, while TCRdb's copy carries only in-frame clones and drops some. V, J and clone size derive from that table, while D and trimming were established from the DNA sequence. The sample includes some 66,000 clones, roughly nine tenths of them seen just once.

The V gene is TRBV28, the J gene TRBJ2-4; a weak D match, TRBD1 (6 bases). The sample consisted of peripheral blood. The TCR sequence derives from a human donor in a cohort sampled during active COVID-19. CDR3 amino acids: CASSLNAGALAKNIQYF. CDR3 DNA: TGTGCCAGCAGTTTAAATGCAGGGGCTCTAGCCAAAAACATTCAGTACTTC.